A selection of T cell receptor beta chains follows, all from one sample in a study of regulatory and conventional T cells in RAG deficiency. The method was immunoSEQ multiplex PCR; TCRdb's version includes in-frame clones alone and lacks a portion of them. The repertoire holds tens of thousands of clones, about nine tenths seen once, with approximately 0.82% in the top ten. Another study also made use of these data, one on regulatory T cells.

The sequenced sample consisted of Tregs sorted from blood. These receptors were obtained from a human donor in good health. The CDR3 runs from the conserved cysteine through the conserved F or W. D genes are given only for firm matches. Clone size, where shown, is once, few, many, or a class for clones that have expanded.

V gene,J gene,clone size,D gene,CDR3 protein,CDR3 DNA
TRBV9,TRBJ1-4,-,-,CASSATPGHRNEKLFF,TGTGCCAGCAGCGCAACTCCGGGACACAGGAATGAAAAACTGTTTTTT
TRBV6-5,TRBJ1-5,-,TRBD1,CASRQTDREGQPQHF,TGTGCCAGCAGACAGACCGACAGGGAGGGTCAGCCCCAGCATTTT
TRBV12-2,TRBJ2-7,-,-,CASRLTRGYEQYF,TGTGCAAGTCGCTTAACTCGAGGCTACGAGCAGTACTTC
TRBV2,TRBJ2-4,once,-,CASSVRAGKNIQYF,TGTGCCAGCAGTGTAAGGGCCGGGAAAAACATTCAGTACTTC
TRBV21-1,TRBJ2-5,-,-,CASSRGLAGEETQYF,TGTGCCAGCAGCAGGGGACTAGCGGGGGAAGAGACCCAGTACTTC
TRBV2,TRBJ2-7,-,-,CASGKSGLINEQYF,TGTGCCAGCGGAAAGAGCGGTCTAATCAACGAGCAGTACTTC
TRBV7-2,TRBJ2-5,-,-,CASSLGWTREMETQYF,TGTGCCAGCAGCTTAGGATGGACGCGTGAGATGGAGACCCAGTACTTC
TRBV5-5,TRBJ2-6,-,-,CASTLAQSRANVLTF,TGTGCCAGCACTCTCGCACAAAGTCGGGCCAACGTCCTGACTTTC
TRBV5-1,TRBJ2-3,-,-,CASSLDGGGSTDTQYF,TGCGCCAGCAGCTTGGATGGGGGCGGTAGCACAGATACGCAGTATTTT
TRBV15,TRBJ2-5,once,TRBD1,CATSRSTGGVRKTQYF,TGTGCCACCAGCAGATCGACAGGGGGCGTCAGAAAGACCCAGTACTTC
TRBV21-1,TRBJ1-1,-,-,CASSKYPLSSEAFF,TGTGCCAGCAGCAAATATCCGTTGTCGTCTGAAGCTTTCTTT
TRBV29-1,TRBJ2-5,once,-,CSPWVLDTQYF,TGCAGCCCATGGGTTTTAGATACCCAGTACTTC
TRBV6-6,TRBJ1-1,-,TRBD1,CASSRDRGKAFF,TGTGCCAGCAGTCGCGACAGGGGAAAAGCTTTCTTT
TRBV11-3,TRBJ2-1,-,-,CASSLDLGGQFF,TGTGCCAGCAGCTTAGACCTGGGGGGGCAGTTCTTC
TRBV5-1,TRBJ1-2,-,-,CASRANTIANYGYTF,TGCGCCAGCAGGGCGAATACGATAGCTAACTATGGCTACACCTTC
TRBV11-2,TRBJ2-5,-,TRBD2,CASSLGSGGARTQYF,TGTGCCAGCAGCTTAGGTAGCGGGGGGGCTCGGACCCAGTACTTC
TRBV7-9,TRBJ1-2,-,-,CASSLQGGYTF,TGTGCCAGCAGCTTACAGGGTGGCTACACCTTC
TRBV2,TRBJ2-2,-,TRBD1,CASGAGGTGELFF,TGTGCCAGCGGCGCAGGGGGCACCGGGGAGCTGTTTTTT
TRBV30,TRBJ2-7,-,-,CAWALGRGLYYEQYF,TGTGCCTGGGCCCTTGGGAGGGGGCTTTACTACGAGCAGTACTTC
TRBV10-3,TRBJ2-5,-,-,CAISEALRGRALNTQYF,TGTGCCATCAGTGAAGCCCTTAGGGGTAGGGCCCTCAATACCCAGTACTTC
TRBV9,TRBJ2-3,-,TRBD2,CASSVAPAGGEFIFDTQYF,TGTGCCAGCAGCGTAGCTCCAGCGGGGGGGGAATTTATATTTGATACGCAGTATTTT
TRBV18,TRBJ1-5,-,-,CASSPPGGSQPQHF,TGTGCCAGCTCACCACCTGGGGGAAGTCAGCCCCAGCATTTT
TRBV30,TRBJ1-2,-,-,CAWTFKGRYWYGYTF,TGTGCCTGGACATTCAAGGGCCGCTATTGGTATGGCTACACCTTC
TRBV6-1,TRBJ2-1,-,-,CASSEGSSYNEQFF,TGTGCCAGCAGTGAAGGGTCGTCCTACAATGAGCAGTTCTTC
TRBV30,TRBJ1-2,-,-,CAWSVLLGTYGYTF,TGTGCCTGGAGTGTACTTCTAGGTACATATGGCTACACCTTC
TRBV5-1,TRBJ2-1,-,-,CASSSGHNYNEQFF,TGCGCCAGCAGCTCGGGCCATAACTACAATGAGCAGTTCTTC
TRBV6-6,TRBJ2-7,-,TRBD2,CASSYTAGGSYEQYF,TGTGCCAGCAGTTACACGGCGGGGGGCTCCTACGAGCAGTACTTC
TRBV10-3,TRBJ2-5,-,-,CAISEFREQTQYF,TGTGCCATCAGTGAGTTCAGGGAACAGACCCAGTACTTC
TRBV5-5,TRBJ1-5,-,-,CASSLFLSVNQPQHF,TGTGCCAGCAGCTTGTTTTTGTCGGTCAATCAGCCCCAGCATTTT
TRBV5-6,TRBJ1-3,-,TRBD1,CASSQKLVQGVGNTIYF,TGTGCCAGCAGCCAGAAACTCGTCCAGGGGGTCGGGAACACCATATATTTT
TRBV2,TRBJ2-7,-,TRBD1,CASSGQAAYEQYF,TGTGCCAGCAGCGGACAGGCCGCCTACGAGCAGTACTTC
TRBV2,TRBJ2-5,-,-,CASRGGEETQYF,TGTGCCAGCAGGGGTGGGGAAGAGACCCAGTACTTC
TRBV28,TRBJ2-1,-,-,CASSRDGYNEQFF,TGTGCCAGCAGCAGGGACGGCTACAATGAGCAGTTCTTC
TRBV19,TRBJ1-1,-,-,CASSTQWGTEAFF,TGTGCCAGTAGTACCCAGTGGGGCACTGAAGCTTTCTTT
TRBV6-5,TRBJ2-3,-,-,CASRAPGGPDTQYF,TGTGCCAGCAGGGCTCCGGGGGGCCCAGATACGCAGTATTTT
TRBV11-3,TRBJ1-6,-,-,CASSLEYGSPLHF,TGTGCCAGCAGCTTAGAATATGGTTCACCCCTCCACTTT
TRBV12-5,TRBJ2-2,once,TRBD1,CASGLTRTGATNTGELFF,TGTGCTAGTGGTTTGACCCGGACAGGGGCCACGAACACCGGGGAGCTGTTTTTT
TRBV28,TRBJ2-3,-,-,CASKESTDTQYF,TGTGCCAGCAAGGAGAGCACAGATACGCAGTATTTT
TRBV11-2,TRBJ1-4,-,-,CASSPRWGREKLFF,TGTGCCAGCAGCCCCCGGTGGGGCAGGGAAAAACTGTTTTTT
TRBV19,TRBJ2-3,-,-,CASSISGRSTDTQYF,TGTGCCAGTAGTATATCTGGGAGGAGCACAGATACGCAGTATTTT
TRBV12-5,TRBJ2-6,-,-,CASGLGRADGANVLTF,TGTGCTAGTGGTTTGGGCAGGGCGGACGGGGCCAACGTCCTGACTTTC
TRBV5-6,TRBJ1-2,-,TRBD1,CASSYGQGIGYGYTF,TGTGCCAGCAGCTACGGACAGGGGATCGGCTATGGCTACACCTTC
TRBV5-1,TRBJ1-2,-,-,CASSSVGPTWDGGYTF,TGCGCCAGCAGCTCCGTGGGGCCCACCTGGGATGGTGGCTACACCTTC
TRBV10-3,TRBJ2-3,-,-,CAITFGDTQYF,TGTGCCATCACATTCGGGGATACGCAGTATTTT
TRBV29-1,TRBJ1-2,-,-,CSVVDPGLRGGYYGYTF,TGCAGCGTCGTCGACCCGGGACTCAGAGGCGGTTACTATGGCTACACCTTC
TRBV5-5,TRBJ2-1,-,-,CASSWYYPGDEQFF,TGTGCCAGCAGCTGGTACTATCCCGGTGATGAGCAGTTCTTC
TRBV27,TRBJ2-2,-,TRBD2,CASSQLAGGPFGELFF,TGTGCCAGCAGTCAGCTAGCGGGGGGGCCCTTTGGGGAGCTGTTTTTT